These T cell receptor beta chains were read from a single sample in a study of shared clonotypes between healthy human individuals. TCRdb's copy holds only in-frame clones and misses some; the assay was immunoSEQ multiplex PCR. The table lists some 2,100,000 clones, approximately 96% of them singletons. The specimen sequenced was naive CD4+ T cells sorted from blood. These receptors originate from a man between 18 and 29 years old in good health. The CDR3 runs from the conserved cysteine through the conserved F or W. D genes are given only for firm matches.

D	V	J	CDR3
TRBD2	TRBV5-1	TRBJ2-1	CASSLLAGGNNEQFF
NA	TRBV11-2	TRBJ2-7	CASSFQVSYEQYF
NA	TRBV30	TRBJ1-5	CAWSGGGQSQPQHF
TRBD2	TRBV5-4	TRBJ2-3	CASSLVPSGSSSTDTQYF
NA	TRBV2	TRBJ1-5	CASSPGQPQHF
NA	TRBV27	TRBJ1-5	CASSLRENQPQHF
TRBD1	TRBV12-5	TRBJ2-7	CASAADRGYEQYF
TRBD2	TRBV4-2	TRBJ2-7	CASSPAGGTSYEQYF
TRBD2	TRBV10-3	TRBJ2-1	CAISGPTSGRSNEQFF
NA	TRBV5-4	TRBJ2-7	CASSPTVAVEPQYF
NA	TRBV6-1	TRBJ2-7	CASGSGEYEQYF
NA	TRBV2	TRBJ2-3	CASSRHWADTQYF
TRBD2	TRBV5-4	TRBJ2-3	CASSLGRLAGVTDTQYF
NA	TRBV30	TRBJ2-7	CAWSPLLRRGPSYEQYF
NA	TRBV6-6	TRBJ2-6	CASSPLGAGANVLTF
NA	TRBV7-2	TRBJ2-7	CASSSAGEPYEQYF
NA	TRBV6-5	NA	CASRPGGLSYEQYF
TRBD1	TRBV6-1	TRBJ2-1	CATGTGTANEQFF
NA	TRBV19	TRBJ2-5	CASTPGSGGETQYF
NA	TRBV18	TRBJ1-2	CASSPNQGGVGYTF
TRBD2	TRBV5-1	TRBJ2-2	CACERTSDNTGELFF
NA	TRBV5-6	TRBJ2-6	CASRRDFGGTSGANVLTF
TRBD1	TRBV27	TRBJ2-7	CASSSAGTGAYEQYF
TRBD1	TRBV5-4	TRBJ1-6	CASSPAPGQGEGSPLHF
NA	TRBV5-1	TRBJ1-6	CASSSGDGLGTPLHF
TRBD1	TRBV6-5	TRBJ1-5	CASSRQGDQPQHF
NA	TRBV2	TRBJ1-4	CASSEAHGGGEKLFF
NA	TRBV10-2	TRBJ1-1	CASKGMNTEAFF
TRBD2	TRBV19	TRBJ2-1	CATSRGGKQFF